A single sample is the source of the 31 T cell receptor beta chains below, sequenced in a study of cytomegalovirus exposure and HLA in healthy donors. 13 Jbeta primers and 60 Vbeta primers were used for the PCR. Sequenced by immunoSEQ multiplex PCR; TCRdb stores in-frame clones only, minus some. The table records more than 95,000 clones, over 70% of them present only once. Sample: PBMCs. These receptors originate from a male donor in good health and CMV-seronegative.

The rearrangement links TRBV11-1 to TRBJ2-1, with D maybe TRBD2 (5 bases). The CDR3 length is 15 residues. CDR1 is SGHAT and CDR2 is FQDESV in the germline V gene (reference sequence). V lost 5 bases and J 4 bases, leaving 15 bases between the germline ends. In DNA form, the CDR3 reads TGTGCCAGCAGCAGGATTCTCGGGGTATACAATGAGCAGTTCTTC. Amino acid sequence: CASSRILGVYNEQFF.

Here the CDR3 DNA reads TGCGCCAGCAGCTTGGAGAGCTCCTACAATGAGCAGTTCTTC. This codes for CASSLESSYNEQFF. The chain recombines TRBV5-1 with TRBJ2-1; D remains ambiguous. Trimming stripped 0 bases from V and 0 bases from J, with 4 bases between. Per the germline V gene, CDR1 is SGHRS and CDR2 is YFSETQ. This CDR3 comprises 14 residues.

The chain is built from TRBV6-1 and TRBJ1-5; D possibly corresponds to TRBD1 (6 bases). Trimming cost V 4 bases and J 5 bases, with 18 bases left between them. The CDR3 runs to 16 residues. Germline CDR1 and CDR2: MNHNS and SASEGT. CDR3 in DNA: TGTGCCAGCAGTGTAAAAGGACAGTTTAGTCATCAGCCCCAGCATTTT. Protein product: CASSVKGQFSHQPQHF.

The chain employs TRBV27 and TRBJ1-2; D remains ambiguous. CDR3 length equals 14 residues. In germline, CDR1 is MNHEY, CDR2 SMNVEV (reference sequence). Trimming shortened V by 6 bases and J by 4 bases, and 15 bases separated the two germline ends. CDR3 sequence (DNA): TGTGCCAGCAGCACAAGCTCCCCGGGCTATGGCTACACCTTC. Translated, it gives CASSTSSPGYGYTF.

The V and J genes are TRBV7-9 and TRBJ2-7; D unclear. Germline loops: CDR1 SEHNR, CDR2 FQNEAQ (reference sequence). The CDR3 runs 15 residues. Trimming removed 5 bases from V and 2 bases from J, with 16 bases in between. The CDR3 here is CASSPVRGPAYEQYF. CDR3 coding DNA: TGTGCCAGCAGCCCCGTACGCGGTCCGGCCTACGAGCAGTACTTC.

The V and J genes are TRBV7-8 and TRBJ2-5, with 8 bases matching TRBD1. The length of the CDR3 is 15 residues. Germline CDR1 and CDR2: SGHVS and FQNEAQ. V shed 5 bases and J 4 bases; nucleotides not matched to a gene: 9. The CDR3: CASSPRTGKGETQYF. CDR3 bases: TGTGCCAGCAGCCCGCGGACAGGGAAGGGAGAGACCCAGTACTTC. The full variable domain, its missing parts supplied by reference TRBV7-8 and TRBJ2-5, is GAGVSQSPRYKVAKRGQDVALRCDPISGHVSLFWYQQALGQGPEFLTYFQNEAQLDKSGLPSDRFFAERPEGSVSTLKIQRTQQEDSAVYLCASSPRTGKGETQYFGPGTRLLVL.

The chain carries TRBV2 and TRBJ2-2; possible D gene TRBD1, 5 bases. Deletions cut 6 bases from V and 6 bases from J, with 5 bases between. CDR3 length: 11 residues. From germline, CDR1 is SNHLY and CDR2 FYNNEI. CDR3 sequence (DNA): TGTGCCAGCAGGGGGCCCGGGGAGCTGTTTTTT. Translating it yields CASRGPGELFF.

The chain carries TRBV5-4 and TRBJ2-2; possibly TRBD2 for D (6 bases). Germline CDR1 SGHNT, CDR2 YYREEE (reference sequence). Trimming left V 3 bases short and J 3 bases short, with 12 bases between. The CDR3 has 15 residues. CDR3 region: CASSWEDVYTGELFF. CDR3 DNA sequence: TGTGCCAGCAGCTGGGAGGACGTATACACCGGGGAGCTGTTTTTT.

The chain links TRBV11-3 to TRBJ2-7, with D possibly matching TRBD1 (5 bases). The CDR3 spans 14 residues. The V end was cut by 0 bases, the J end by 5 bases, with 11 bases between. Per the germline V gene, CDR1 is SGHNT and CDR2 is YENEEA. The CDR3 DNA reads as TGTGCCAGCAGCTTAGACGACAGTTCCAACGAGCAGTACTTC. Translating gives CASSLDDSSNEQYF. Complete variable domain (other parts from reference TRBV11-3 and TRBJ2-7): EAGVVQSPRYKIIEKKQPVAFWCNPISGHNTLYWYLQNLGQGPELLIRYENEEAVDDSQLPKDRFSAERLKGVDSTLKIQPAELGDSAVYLCASSLDDSSNEQYFGPGTRLTVT.

The rearrangement joins TRBV7-9 to TRBJ1-5, with 8 bases lining up with TRBD1. V lost 6 bases, J lost 7 bases, and 5 bases stayed unmatched. The CDR3 covers 13 residues. CDR1 and CDR2 (germline): SEHNR, FQNEAQ (reference sequence). CDR3 sequence: CASSSDRAQPQHF. The CDR3 bases are TGTGCCAGCAGTTCGGACAGGGCGCAGCCCCAGCATTTT.

A word on this clone: One end of the junction varies from germline; a read error may be responsible. V and J are TRBV4-2 and TRBJ2-3; 10 bases are a match to TRBD2. The CDR3 has 15 amino acids. CDR1 is LGHNA, CDR2 YNFKEQ, per germline. The CDR3 DNA sequence: TGTGCCAGCAGCCAAGCTAGCGGGGGCACAGATACGCGGTATTTT. Its protein product is CASSQASGGTDTRYF.

The chain is built from TRBV18 and TRBJ2-2; tentative D call: TRBD2 (5 bases). The CDR3 sequence is 16 residues long. CDR1 and CDR2 from the germline V gene are KGHSH and LQKENI. Trimming pared 2 bases from V and 4 bases from J, leaving 14 bases between. CDR3 sequence (DNA): TGTGCCAGCTCACCAGTTTCCCAGGCGGGCACCGGGGAGCTGTTTTTT. Its translation is CASSPVSQAGTGELFF.

The chain couples TRBV7-6 to TRBJ1-1; perhaps TRBD1 as D (6 bases). V was clipped by 3 bases and J by 4 bases, with 15 bases between them. This CDR3 has 15 residues. Germline CDR1 reads SGHVS; CDR2 reads FNYEAQ. This CDR3 is CASSLNRDRGTEAFF. CDR3 sequence (DNA): TGTGCCAGCAGCTTGAACAGGGATCGCGGCACTGAAGCTTTCTTT.

The V and J genes are TRBV15 and TRBJ2-5, with 8 bases aligning to TRBD2. TRBJ2-7 explains the end of the DNA better; the J call may be wrong. The V gene's germline CDR1 is LNHNV and CDR2 YYDKDF (reference sequence). CDR3 length: 16 amino acids. The CDR3 spells CATSGWGSSGLYEQYF. CDR3 bases: TGTGCCACCAGCGGGTGGGGCTCTAGCGGGTTATACGAGCAGTACTTC.

This chain joins TRBV27 and TRBJ2-1; D may be TRBD2 (6 bases). Germline V gene lookup returns CDR1 MNHEY and CDR2 SMNVEV (reference sequence). This CDR3 has 14 amino acids. Trimming took off 3 bases at V and 10 bases at J, with 16 bases between the two ends. This CDR3 reads CASSFHHPGLEQFF. The CDR3 DNA follows: TGTGCCAGCAGTTTCCACCACCCGGGACTGGAGCAGTTCTTC.

This chain joins TRBV25-1 and TRBJ2-1, with 8 nucleotides matching TRBD2. The CDR3 has 16 residues. With 0 bases clipped from V and 3 bases from J, the junction kept 4 bases outside the gene matches. Germline CDR1 is MGHDK and CDR2 is SYGVNS. The CDR3 region is CASSEYGLAGYNEQFF. DNA of the CDR3: TGTGCCAGCAGTGAATATGGGCTAGCGGGCTACAATGAGCAGTTCTTC.

This clone was counted a few times. The rearrangement links TRBV5-1 to TRBJ1-1; 10 positions agree with TRBD1. The germline V gene encodes CDR1 SGHRS and CDR2 YFSETQ. The CDR3 sequence is 18 residues long. V shed 2 bases, J shed 4 bases, and the junction held 14 bases outside the gene matches. The CDR3 sequence is CASSFLLRTGGRSTEAFF. DNA for the CDR3: TGCGCCAGCAGCTTCCTCCTAAGGACAGGGGGGCGTAGCACTGAAGCTTTCTTT.

CDR3 nucleotide sequence: TGTGCCAGCAGCTTTTTTATTCTCTACGAGCAGTACTTC. As protein: CASSFFILYEQYF. The chain recombines TRBV11-3 with TRBJ2-7; D is uncertain. V lost 3 bases and J lost 3, with 9 bases in between. The CDR3 contains 13 residues. Per germline, CDR1 SGHNT and CDR2 YENEEA.

The V and J genes are TRBV7-2 and TRBJ2-1, with D hard to call. CDR1 is SGHTA and CDR2 is FQGNSA in the germline V gene. The CDR3 has 17 amino acids. V was trimmed by 7 bases and J by 2 bases, leaving 21 bases between them. The CDR3 is CASTERKVPPPYNEQFF. DNA of the CDR3: TGTGCCAGCACCGAGAGAAAAGTCCCGCCCCCCTACAATGAGCAGTTCTTC.

This clone was detected only once. This chain joins TRBV5-6 and TRBJ2-1; 12 bases line up with TRBD2. Trimming removed 0 bases from V and 9 bases from J; junction bases left unmatched: 7. This CDR3 spans 16 amino acids. Germline V CDR1 and CDR2: SGHDT, YYEEEE. CDR3 nucleotides: TGTGCCAGCAGCTTGGGGGGACTAGCGGGCGAGCTTGAGCAGTTCTTC. As protein: CASSLGGLAGELEQFF.

Only one count was recorded for this clone. This rearrangement joins TRBV28 to TRBJ2-5, with 7 bases matching TRBD1. CDR1 and CDR2 (germline): MDHEN, SYDVKM. This CDR3 has 13 residues. Trimming took 8 bases from V and 5 from J; bases not matched to a gene: 8. Here the CDR3 reads CASLQGTRETQYF. CDR3 in DNA: TGTGCCAGCCTACAGGGGACGCGGGAGACCCAGTACTTC.

This rearrangement joins TRBV9 to TRBJ2-3; 7 nucleotides agree with TRBD2. Looked up from germline, CDR1 is SGDLS and CDR2 is YYNGEE. V trimming: 3 bases; J trimming: 4 bases; junction bases outside the gene matches: 8. There are 15 residues in the CDR3. The CDR3 is CASSALGRESDTQYF. CDR3 DNA sequence: TGTGCCAGCAGCGCCCTGGGGCGGGAGTCAGATACGCAGTATTTT.

This clone was counted only a few times. The rearrangement joins TRBV4-1 to TRBJ2-3; the match to TRBD1 covers 9 bases. With 5 bases clipped from V and 5 bases from J, the junction kept 8 bases outside the gene matches. Germline CDR1 reads MGHRA; CDR2 reads YSYEKL. The CDR3 is 15 residues long. The CDR3 nucleotides are TGCGCCAGCAGCTTCCGACAGGGGGAGGGAGATACGCAGTATTTT. Translated, it gives CASSFRQGEGDTQYF.

CDR3 protein: CASSSLGAKHADTQYF. Written as DNA, the CDR3 is TGTGCCAGCAGCTCCCTAGGGGCGAAGCACGCAGATACGCAGTATTTT. The chain carries TRBV5-4 and TRBJ2-3; D is perhaps TRBD1 (5 bases). From germline, CDR1 is SGHNT and CDR2 YYREEE (reference sequence). The CDR3 length is 16 residues. Trimming left V 3 bases short and J 4 bases short, with 18 bases between.

J is TRBJ2-5 and V is TRBV7-6; D possibly corresponds to TRBD1 (6 bases). CDR3 length: 14 residues. Trimming stripped 5 bases from V and 5 bases from J, with 15 bases between. Germline V gene data show CDR1 as SGHVS and CDR2 as FNYEAQ. CDR3 nucleotides: TGTGCCAGCAGCGTCAATAGGGGGAAGGAGACCCAGTACTTC. Residues: CASSVNRGKETQYF.

The chain recombines TRBV21-1 with TRBJ1-2; the table's D call of TRBD1 was not tested on the DNA. TRBV21-1 counts as a pseudogene. This CDR3 contains 15 residues. This CDR3 is CASSKAQGRDYGYTF. The CDR3 coding sequence is TGTGCCAGCAGCAAGGCACAGGGGCGGGACTATGGCTACACCTTC.

This chain uses TRBV4-1 with TRBJ1-3; D is unresolved. The V gene lost 4 bases and the J gene lost 0 bases, with 10 bases spanning the gap. The CDR3 loop spans 15 amino acids. Germline lookup yields CDR1 MGHRA and CDR2 YSYEKL. CDR3 loop: CASSLWYSSGNTIYF. CDR3 sequence (DNA): TGCGCCAGCAGCCTATGGTACAGCTCTGGAAACACCATATATTTT.

The rearrangement uses TRBV6-4 and TRBJ2-1; 7 positions match TRBD2. V lost 6 bases, J lost 6 bases, and 5 bases stayed unmatched. Germline values: CDR1 MRHNA, CDR2 SNTAGT. The CDR3 contains 13 residues. In DNA form, the CDR3 reads TGTGCCAGCAGCCCCGGGACTACCAATGAGCAGTTCTTC. It encodes CASSPGTTNEQFF.

CDR3 amino acids: CAWTPDRGNQPQHF. Here the CDR3 DNA reads TGTGCCTGGACCCCGGACAGGGGTAATCAGCCCCAGCATTTT. This chain uses TRBV30 with TRBJ1-5; 9 nucleotides align to TRBD1. The CDR3 contains 14 residues. Germline V gene sequence: CDR1 GTSNPN, CDR2 SVGIG (reference sequence). The ends lost 4 bases at V and 4 bases at J; junction bases unmatched: 5.

This CDR3 is CASSKSPGMNTEAFF. CDR3 in DNA: TGTGCCAGCAGCAAATCCCCAGGCATGAACACTGAAGCTTTCTTT. The chain employs TRBV21-1 and TRBJ1-1; TRBD1 was called by the table and not checked on the DNA. TRBV21-1 is a known pseudogene. The CDR3 covers 15 residues.

This chain uses TRBV27 with TRBJ2-7, with D possibly matching TRBD1 (6 bases). V lost 6 bases and J lost 4, with 16 bases in between. Germline CDR1 and CDR2: MNHEY and SMNVEV (reference sequence). The length of the CDR3 is 14 residues. The CDR3 bases are TGTGCCAGCAGCTACAGGGTTCATGGGTACGAGCAGTACTTC. Translated, it gives CASSYRVHGYEQYF.